This T cell receptor beta chain came from a study of PD-1 blockade in classical Hodgkin lymphoma. Broader study findings: Reasons behind the repertoire differences stay unclear, perhaps disease activity or earlier therapy.

CDR3 length: 13 amino acids. Germline V lookup: CDR1 SGHAT, CDR2 FQNNGV. V shed 3 bases and J shed 6 bases, with 12 bases lying between them. Profiled with immunoSEQ multiplex PCR; TCRdb holds only in-frame clones, not every one. The repertoire holds around 91,000 clones, with around 81% as singletons. Each of the patients experienced relapse following autologous stem cell transplantation, and their brentuximab vedotin exposure differed. This clone was seen more than once but under ten times. Its cognate antigen is unknown. This clonotype was obtained from a human donor with classical Hodgkin lymphoma. The chain combines TRBV11-2 with TRBJ2-7; no clear D gene. The sample was peripheral blood mononuclear cells (PBMCs), taken before the second cycle of nivolumab. The CDR3 sequence: CASSLDRRREQYF. The CDR3 region has the DNA TGTGCCAGCAGCTTGGATAGGCGGCGCGAGCAGTACTTC.